Presented here are 24 T cell receptor beta chains from one specimen sequenced in a study of long-term antiretroviral therapy in people with HIV. The run of the v3.0 immunoSEQ assay was at survey level. Data came from immunoSEQ multiplex PCR; TCRdb stores just in-frame clones and leaves some out. This table holds over 20,000 clones, 88% found once. The sample in question was unsorted PBMCs, obtained 0.6 years after starting antiretroviral therapy. The receptors originated from a man aged 55 to 70 with HIV.

In its sample, this clone was seen a few times. The chain joins TRBV19 to TRBJ1-6; D is perhaps TRBD1 (5 bases). Per the germline V gene, CDR1 is LNHDA and CDR2 is SQIVND (reference sequence). Trimming removed 3 bases from V and 10 bases from J, with 19 bases in between. The CDR3 contains 16 residues. The chain's CDR3 is CASSIRPGRVRSPLHF. As DNA, the CDR3 is TGTGCCAGTAGTATTCGACCTGGCAGGGTTAGATCACCCCTCCACTTT.

The rearrangement uses TRBV7-6 and TRBJ2-2, with D possibly matching TRBD2 (6 bases). V gave up 3 bases and J gave up 7 bases, with 21 bases separating them. Germline CDR1 and CDR2: SGHVS and FNYEAQ. The CDR3 is 17 amino acids. CDR3 sequence reads: CASSFAGKDGGGGELFF. In nucleotides, the CDR3 is TGTGCCAGCAGCTTTGCGGGGAAGGACGGGGGAGGCGGGGAGCTGTTTTTT. The full variable domain, in which reference TRBV7-6 and TRBJ2-2 provide the parts outside the CDR3, is GAGVSQSPRYKVTKRGQDVALRCDPISGHVSLYWYRQALGQGPEFLTYFNYEAQQDKSGLPNDRFSAERPEGSISTLTIQRTEQRDSAMYRCASSFAGKDGGGGELFFGEGSRLTVL.

The V call is TRBV5-1, the J call TRBJ2-7; 8 bases line up with TRBD2. Germline assignment: CDR1 SGHRS and CDR2 YFSETQ. The V gene end was trimmed by 5 bases and the J gene end by 3 bases; junction bases not matched to a gene: 1. The CDR3 is made up of 12 amino acids. In nucleotides, the CDR3 is TGCGCCAGCAGAGCGGGAGTCTACGAGCAGTACTTC. The encoded protein is CASRAGVYEQYF.

This clone was seen more than once but under ten times. The J gene is TRBJ1-6, the V gene TRBV25-1; 7 bases are shared with TRBD1. This CDR3 is 16 amino acids long. V was pared by 3 bases and J by 4 bases, with 6 bases of the junction left unmatched. The germline V gene has CDR1 MGHDK and CDR2 SYGVNS. DNA of the CDR3: TGTGCCAGCAGTGATATTGGGACAGCTTATAATTCACCCCTCCACTTT. Its translation: CASSDIGTAYNSPLHF. The full variable domain, with the rest looked up from reference TRBV25-1 and TRBJ1-6, is EADIYQTPRYLVIGTGKKITLECSQTMGHDKMYWYQQDPGMELHLIHYSYGVNSTEKGDLSSESTVSRIRTEHFPLTLESARPSHTSQYLCASSDIGTAYNSPLHFGNGTRLTVT.

The chain combines TRBV18 with TRBJ2-3, with D possibly being TRBD1 or TRBD2 (5 bases each). CDR1 and CDR2 (germline): KGHSH, LQKENI. The CDR3 has 14 residues. The V gene lost 3 bases and the J gene lost 2 bases, with 9 bases spanning the gap. The CDR3 region is CASSPGPTTDTQYF. The CDR3 nucleotides read TGTGCCAGCTCACCGGGACCAACCACAGATACGCAGTATTTT.

This sequence joins TRBV10-3 and TRBJ2-7; D possibly uses TRBD1 or TRBD2 (5 bases each). Germline loops: CDR1 ENHRY, CDR2 SYGVKD. V lost 11 bases to trimming and J lost 2 bases, with 19 bases between them. The CDR3 is 14 residues long. The DNA for the CDR3 is TGTGCCTCCATTAACGGTGGGGACGCCTACGAGCAGTACTTC. This codes for CASINGGDAYEQYF.

The genes are TRBV18 and TRBJ2-7; 8 nucleotides line up with TRBD1. There are 14 residues in the CDR3. CDR1 and CDR2 (germline): KGHSH, LQKENI. J was trimmed by 0 bases and V by 3 bases; bases with no gene match: 1. CDR3 nucleotides: TGTGCCAGCTCACCGGGACAGGTCTCCTACGAGCAGTACTTC. It is translated as CASSPGQVSYEQYF.

The chain recombines TRBV5-4 with TRBJ1-2; 8 nucleotides line up with TRBD1. This CDR3 is 12 amino acids long. The J segment lost 6 bases and the V segment lost 9 bases, leaving 7 bases of the junction unmatched. Germline V gene lookup returns CDR1 SGHNT and CDR2 YYREEE (reference sequence). In DNA, the CDR3 is TGTGCCACCTCGGACAGGGTTGATGGCTACACCTTC. Amino acid sequence: CATSDRVDGYTF.

This chain uses TRBV27 with TRBJ2-3; possibly TRBD1 for D (6 bases). Germline CDR1 MNHEY, CDR2 SMNVEV (reference sequence). This CDR3 has 17 amino acids. V lost 1 base and J lost 3, with 17 bases in between. As DNA, the CDR3 is TGTGCCAGCAGTTTATTAGGCAGGGGTCCTGGAACAGATACGCAGTATTTT. Protein sequence: CASSLLGRGPGTDTQYF.

The CDR3 nucleotides read TGTGCCAGCAGTGCCGCCGGGACAGGCTACACCGGGGAGCTGTTTTTT. This encodes CASSAAGTGYTGELFF. The chain is built from TRBV25-1 and TRBJ2-2, with 8 bases aligning to TRBD1. Germline lookup yields CDR1 MGHDK and CDR2 SYGVNS. V shed 4 bases, J shed 3 bases, and the junction held 7 bases outside the gene matches. This CDR3 has 16 amino acids. The variable domain in full, with the rest retrieved from reference TRBV25-1 and TRBJ2-2, is EADIYQTPRYLVIGTGKKITLECSQTMGHDKMYWYQQDPGMELHLIHYSYGVNSTEKGDLSSESTVSRIRTEHFPLTLESARPSHTSQYLCASSAAGTGYTGELFFGEGSRLTVL.

This clone has only one observation. The genes are TRBV4-2 and TRBJ2-1, with 7 bases identical to TRBD2. Looked up from germline, CDR1 is LGHNA and CDR2 is YNFKEQ. The V gene end was trimmed by 1 base and the J gene end by 5 bases; junction bases not matched to a gene: 5. This CDR3 comprises 15 residues. CDR3 nucleotide sequence: TGTGCCAGCAGCCAAGCGTCTAGCGGTAACAATGAGCAGTTCTTC. This gives the protein CASSQASSGNNEQFF.

The chain employs TRBV14 and TRBJ2-3, with TRBD2 matching over 9 bases. V was clipped by 2 bases and J by 2 bases; unmatched bases: 5. Looked up from germline, CDR1 is SGHDN and CDR2 is FVKESK. The CDR3 sequence is 16 residues long. CDR3 loop: CASSQPPGLATDTQYF. CDR3 DNA: TGTGCCAGCAGCCAACCACCGGGACTAGCCACAGATACGCAGTATTTT.

The rearrangement uses TRBV21-1 and TRBJ2-7. TRBV21-1 is annotated as a pseudogene. There are 20 residues in the CDR3. The CDR3 region is CASTLEFRLSGQCVQYEQYF. CDR3 coding DNA: TGTGCCAGCACCCTGGAGTTCCGGTTGTCTGGGCAGTGTGTTCAATACGAGCAGTACTTC.

The chain recombines TRBV11-1 with TRBJ2-7; 7 positions agree with TRBD1. From germline, CDR1 is SGHAT and CDR2 FQDESV (reference sequence). This CDR3 is 15 amino acids long. The V segment lost 7 bases and the J segment 6 bases; nucleotides outside the gene matches: 15. The CDR3 DNA follows: TGTGCCAGCACGTCGACAGGGAGCTTTTATGGCGAGCAGTACTTC. Translation gives CASTSTGSFYGEQYF.

The CDR3 loop reads CASSRGRANEKLFF. As DNA, the CDR3 is TGTGCCAGCAGCAGGGGAAGGGCTAATGAAAAACTGTTTTTT. This chain joins TRBV7-9 and TRBJ1-4, with D possibly matching TRBD1 (5 bases). The CDR3 is 14 residues long. Germline-derived CDR1 and CDR2 are SEHNR and FQNEAQ (reference sequence). Trimming left V 5 bases short and J 3 bases short, with 10 bases between.

This clone was seen a single time. The chain is built from TRBV27 and TRBJ2-1, with TRBD2 matching 12 bases. V lost 0 bases to trimming and J lost 8 bases; unmatched junction nucleotides: 5. The CDR3 extends over 16 amino acids. Germline V gene data show CDR1 as MNHEY and CDR2 as SMNVEV (reference sequence). The CDR3 loop reads CASSLSTSGGRYEQFF. The CDR3 DNA is TGTGCCAGCAGTTTATCGACTAGCGGGGGAAGGTATGAGCAGTTCTTC.

The gene calls are TRBV5-6 and TRBJ2-7; D ambiguous. Germline CDR1 is SGHDT and CDR2 is YYEEEE. V was trimmed by 2 bases and J by 4 bases, leaving 7 bases between them. The CDR3 runs to 12 residues. CDR3 in DNA: TGTGCCAGCAGCTTCTCTCATTACGAGCAGTACTTC. Amino acids: CASSFSHYEQYF.

Only one count was recorded for this clone. The chain employs TRBV27 and TRBJ1-2; 7 nucleotides line up with TRBD1. This CDR3 spans 16 amino acids. Germline V gene data show CDR1 as MNHEY and CDR2 as SMNVEV (reference sequence). With 0 bases clipped from V and 2 bases from J, the junction kept 6 bases outside the gene matches. The DNA for the CDR3 is TGTGCCAGCAGTTTATCGAGGGCAGGGGGAAACTATGGCTACACCTTC. Encoded protein: CASSLSRAGGNYGYTF.

J is TRBJ2-5 and V is TRBV7-9; D call uncertain. There are 14 residues in the CDR3. CDR1 and CDR2 from the germline V gene are SEHNR and FQNEAQ (reference sequence). V was cut by 5 bases and J by 2 bases, with 12 bases left in between. CDR3 amino acids: CASSEVAIQETQYF. The CDR3 bases are TGTGCCAGCAGCGAAGTGGCAATACAAGAGACCCAGTACTTC.

The V call is TRBV9, the J call TRBJ2-3; 7 bases are a match to TRBD2. Germline V gene data show CDR1 as SGDLS and CDR2 as YYNGEE. CDR3 length: 15 residues. V was clipped by 0 bases and J by 4 bases; unmatched bases: 5. The CDR3 sequence: CASSVGGGRPDTQYF. The CDR3 DNA follows: TGTGCCAGCAGCGTAGGGGGGGGGAGACCAGATACGCAGTATTTT.

V usage is TRBV5-8 and J usage is TRBJ1-1; 7 bases are a match to TRBD1. CDR1 and CDR2 from the germline V gene are SGHTS and YDEGEE. This CDR3 is 14 amino acids long. V dropped 1 base and J dropped 3; count of bases not matched to a gene: 3. This CDR3 is CASSLLDRDTEAFF. In DNA form, the CDR3 reads TGTGCCAGCAGCTTGCTCGACAGGGACACTGAAGCTTTCTTT.

V and J are TRBV5-6 and TRBJ1-1; D is perhaps TRBD1 (5 bases). Trimming left V 2 bases short and J 6 bases short, with 14 bases between. The CDR3 has 14 residues. Germline V gene data show CDR1 as SGHDT and CDR2 as YYEEEE. CDR3 in DNA: TGTGCCAGCAGCTTTTTTGTCAGGGTGGCTGAAGCTTTCTTT. Translation: CASSFFVRVAEAFF. The variable domain in full, with the rest retrieved from reference TRBV5-6 and TRBJ1-1, is DAGVTQSPTHLIKTRGQQVTLRCSPKSGHDTVSWYQQALGQGPQFIFQYYEEEERQRGNFPDRFSGHQFPNYSSELNVNALLLGDSALYLCASSFFVRVAEAFFGQGTRLTVV.

This chain links TRBV5-5 with TRBJ2-3; D unresolved. CDR1 is SGHKS and CDR2 is YYEKEE in the germline V gene (reference sequence). The CDR3 is made up of 17 amino acids. The V and J ends lost 4 bases and 2 bases respectively, with 20 bases between them. The CDR3 here is CASSLTLSRAYTDTQYF. The CDR3 DNA is TGTGCCAGCAGCCTCACGCTCTCTAGGGCATACACAGATACGCAGTATTTT. The whole variable domain, filled in from reference TRBV5-5 and TRBJ2-3, reads DAGVTQSPTHLIKTRGQQVTLRCSPISGHKSVSWYQQVLGQGPQFIFQYYEKEERGRGNFPDRFSARQFPNYSSELNVNALLLGDSALYLCASSLTLSRAYTDTQYFGPGTRLTVL.

The chain links TRBV20-1 to TRBJ2-1, with a tentative D call TRBD2 (6 bases). Germline V gene data show CDR1 as DFQATT and CDR2 as SNEGSKA (reference sequence). This CDR3 region has 10 residues. V was shortened by 6 bases and J by 16 bases, with 16 bases between the two germline ends. This CDR3 is CSAFPLAPFF. CDR3 DNA: TGCAGTGCCTTCCCCCTAGCGCCCTTCTTC.